These 32 T cell receptor beta chains originate from one sample sequenced in a study of early T cells in non-severe SARS-CoV-2 infection. Each CDR3 protein gets one entry after TCRdb re-called the 5' RACE reads with MiXCR. Of about 43,000 distinct CDR3 sequences listed, roughly a tenth are singletons. Sequencing was performed on whole blood. These receptors came from an adult who was a healthcare worker with PCR-confirmed SARS-CoV-2 infection or an uninfected control (not recorded which).

The rearrangement uses TRBV29-1 and TRBJ2-3; possibly TRBD2 for D (6 bases). Trimming removed 7 bases at V and 0 bases at J, with 17 bases between. CDR1 and CDR2 (germline): SQVTM, ANQGSEA. There are 15 residues in the CDR3. The CDR3 nucleotides read TGCAGCGCCGAAGGGACTCCAACAAGCACAGATACGCAGTATTTT. This codes for CSAEGTPTSTDTQYF.

This clonotype occurred many times. The chain combines TRBV6-2 or TRBV6-3 with TRBJ1-1, with a tentative D call TRBD1 (5 bases). The CDR3 runs to 13 residues. V dropped 6 bases and J dropped 5 bases, with 13 bases sitting between them. The germline gives CDR1 MNHEY, CDR2 SVGEGT. The DNA for the CDR3 is TGTGCCAGCAGCCCTAACGAGGGGACTGAAGCTTTCTTT. Translation gives CASSPNEGTEAFF.

This clonotype was picked up many times. The V and J genes are TRBV4-1 and TRBJ1-1; D may be TRBD1 (5 bases). The CDR3 runs to 14 residues. Deletions cut 6 bases from V and 2 bases from J, with 13 bases between. From germline, CDR1 is MGHRA and CDR2 YSYEKL. The CDR3 DNA reads as TGCGCCAGCAGAGTACTGGGGGGAAACACTGAAGCTTTCTTT. Protein product: CASRVLGGNTEAFF.

V and J are TRBV6-5 and TRBJ2-7; tentatively, D is TRBD1 (5 bases). The CDR3 is made up of 15 amino acids. Germline V gene sequence: CDR1 MNHEY, CDR2 SVGAGI. V gave up 0 bases and J gave up 0 bases, with 9 bases separating them. CDR3 sequence reads: CASSYSGASSYEQYF. The CDR3 DNA reads as TGTGCCAGCAGTTACTCTGGGGCTAGCTCCTACGAGCAGTACTTC.

This clonotype was seen repeatedly, ten times or more. The chain uses TRBV4-1 and TRBJ1-2; D is ambiguous. The germline V and J ends were trimmed by 5 bases and 5 bases, with 12 bases remaining between them. Germline CDR1 and CDR2: MGHRA and YSYEKL. The CDR3 covers 13 residues. CDR3 sequence: CASSSYREYGYTF. CDR3 bases: TGCGCCAGCAGCTCTTATAGGGAGTATGGCTACACCTTC.

This clonotype was counted a few times. In DNA form, the CDR3 reads TGTGCCAGCAGCTTAACGGGGACACAGAACTATGGCTACACCTTC. This gives the protein CASSLTGTQNYGYTF. This chain connects TRBV7-3 to TRBJ1-2, with a tentative D call TRBD1 (6 bases). The CDR3 sequence is 15 residues long. The germline V gene encodes CDR1 SGHTA and CDR2 FQGTGA. V lost 0 bases and J 2 bases, leaving 10 bases between the germline ends.

This clonotype was counted many times. The chain links TRBV2 to TRBJ1-5; possible D gene TRBD1, 6 bases. Trimming removed 2 bases from V and 3 bases from J, with 14 bases in between. Looked up from germline, CDR1 is SNHLY and CDR2 is FYNNEI. The CDR3 is 16 amino acids. This CDR3 reads CASSETRGRANQPQHF. The CDR3 DNA follows: TGTGCCAGCAGTGAAACTAGGGGGAGGGCCAATCAGCCCCAGCATTTT.

This clonotype was seen only a few times. V and J are TRBV12-3 or TRBV12-4 and TRBJ2-5; D ambiguous. V was shortened by 1 base and J by 1 base, with 7 bases between the two germline ends. This CDR3 has 14 residues. The CDR3 loop reads CASSLGGPQETQYF. The CDR3 DNA sequence: TGTGCCAGCAGTTTAGGTGGGCCCCAAGAGACCCAGTACTTC.

By its share, this clonotype is medium-sized. The rearrangement joins TRBV24-1 to TRBJ2-1; TRBD1 agrees at 8 bases. CDR1 KGHDR and CDR2 SFDVKD come from the germline V gene. The V segment lost 4 bases and the J segment 3 bases; nucleotides outside the gene matches: 7. The CDR3 runs 16 residues. The chain's CDR3 is CATSDSGTGHYNEQFF. The CDR3, as DNA: TGTGCCACCAGTGACTCCGGGACAGGACACTACAATGAGCAGTTCTTC.

This clonotype was seen many times. V gene TRBV7-3 combines with J gene TRBJ2-1; unclear D gene. From germline, CDR1 is SGHTA and CDR2 FQGTGA. The CDR3 is made up of 15 amino acids. V was trimmed by 1 base and J by 6 bases, leaving 13 bases between them. CDR3 region: CASSLSPSLGNEQFF. DNA of the CDR3: TGTGCCAGCAGCTTAAGTCCCTCCTTGGGCAATGAGCAGTTCTTC.

The table lists this clonotype with many counts. The chain is built from TRBV6-6 and TRBJ2-7; the D is unclear. Between the trimmed V and J ends, which lost 4 bases and 5 bases, there was a span of 6 bases. The germline V gene has CDR1 MNHNY and CDR2 SVGAGI (reference sequence). This CDR3 is 11 amino acids long. The CDR3 loop is CASSSLDEQYF. CDR3 DNA: TGTGCCAGCAGTTCGCTGGACGAGCAGTACTTC.

This chain connects TRBV20-1 to TRBJ2-7, with a tentative D call TRBD1 (6 bases). CDR3 length equals 15 residues. The V and J ends lost 6 bases and 3 bases respectively, with 21 bases between them. Germline V gene sequence: CDR1 DFQATT, CDR2 SNEGSKA (reference sequence). The DNA of the CDR3 is TGCAGTGCCGGCGGGTCAGGGGATATCCGCTACGAGCAGTACTTC. As protein: CSAGGSGDIRYEQYF.

This clonotype was detected a few times. J is TRBJ2-7 and V is TRBV29-1; 7 positions agree with TRBD2. The CDR3 runs to 13 residues. The ends lost 2 bases at V and 7 bases at J; junction bases unmatched: 8. In germline, CDR1 is SQVTM, CDR2 ANQGSEA. The DNA of the CDR3 is TGCAGCGTTGAACCTCGGACTAGAACGGAGCAGTACTTC. This codes for CSVEPRTRTEQYF.

The sample holds many counts of this clonotype. The CDR3 nucleotides read TGTGCCACCAGCACCCGACGAGGAGACAATACGCAGTATTTT. Translation gives CATSTRRGDNTQYF. The chain joins TRBV15 to TRBJ2-3, with no clear D. This CDR3 has 14 residues. Trimming shortened V by 4 bases and J by 7 bases, and 15 bases separated the two germline ends. Germline V gene sequence: CDR1 LNHNV, CDR2 YYDKDF (reference sequence).

This chain joins TRBV27 and TRBJ1-5, with D possibly matching TRBD1 (5 bases). This CDR3 region has 14 residues. V shed 6 bases and J shed 6 bases, with 15 bases lying between them. The germline gives CDR1 MNHEY, CDR2 SMNVEV (reference sequence). The CDR3 DNA sequence: TGTGCCAGCAGGCCCTTAGCAGGGACTCAGCCCCAGCATTTT. Amino acids: CASRPLAGTQPQHF.

Relative to its sample, this clonotype is medium-sized. The chain uses TRBV10-3 and TRBJ2-7; D unresolved. The ends were cut back, 6 bases at V and 3 bases at J, with 6 bases in the middle. The CDR3 is made up of 11 amino acids. The germline gives CDR1 ENHRY, CDR2 SYGVKD. This CDR3 reads CAISNNYEQYF. The CDR3 nucleotides read TGTGCCATCAGCAACAACTACGAGCAGTACTTC.

The J gene is TRBJ1-6, the V gene TRBV2; D not resolved. The CDR3 covers 14 residues. V was clipped by 5 bases and J by 7 bases, with 12 bases between them. CDR1 and CDR2 from the germline V gene are SNHLY and FYNNEI. The CDR3 nucleotides read TGTGCCAGCAGTAATGGGGTAGAGAATTCACCCCTCCACTTT. Amino acids: CASSNGVENSPLHF.

In its sample, this clonotype was seen many times. The chain combines TRBV13 with TRBJ2-7, with 7 bases matching TRBD1. The ends lost 5 bases at V and 9 bases at J; junction bases unmatched: 4. Germline lookup yields CDR1 PRHDT and CDR2 FYEKMQ (reference sequence). CDR3 length equals 11 residues. The CDR3 DNA is TGTGCCAGCAGCCTCAGGGGGTGGCAGTACTTC. It specifies CASSLRGWQYF.

The J gene is TRBJ2-7, the V gene TRBV29-1; D is unclear. V dropped 5 bases and J dropped 9 bases, with 26 bases sitting between them. This CDR3 comprises 15 residues. Germline CDR1 SQVTM, CDR2 ANQGSEA. Here the CDR3 reads CSVTQSPPAPRWQYF. The CDR3 DNA reads as TGCAGCGTTACACAAAGTCCCCCTGCCCCAAGGTGGCAGTACTTC.

The chain uses TRBV6-2 or TRBV6-3 and TRBJ2-4, with D perhaps matching TRBD2 (6 bases). Germline lookup yields CDR1 MNHEY and CDR2 SVGEGT. Trimming pared 0 bases from V and 0 bases from J, leaving 12 bases between. The CDR3 is 17 amino acids. The CDR3 nucleotides read TGTGCCAGCAGTTACTCGCGGGGAGGTCTAGCCAAAAACATTCAGTACTTC. Amino acid sequence: CASSYSRGGLAKNIQYF.

This clonotype was recorded many times. V and J are TRBV5-8 and TRBJ1-1; perhaps TRBD1 as D (5 bases). CDR3 length: 13 amino acids. Trimming removed 9 bases at V and 1 base at J, with 13 bases between. CDR1 and CDR2 from the germline V gene are SGHTS and YDEGEE. This chain's CDR3 is CATDIERNTEAFF. Here the CDR3 DNA reads TGTGCCACGGACATAGAGAGGAACACTGAAGCTTTCTTT. The full variable domain, rest sourced from reference TRBV5-8 and TRBJ1-1, is EAGVTQSPTHLIKTRGQQATLRCSPISGHTSVYWYQQALGLGLQFLLWYDEGEERNRGNFPPRFSGRQFPNYSSELNVNALELEDSALYLCATDIERNTEAFFGQGTRLTVV.

This clonotype was seen many times. The V gene is TRBV12-3 or TRBV12-4, the J gene TRBJ2-5; 7 positions match TRBD1. The CDR3 loop spans 13 amino acids. J was trimmed by 2 bases and V by 5 bases; bases with no gene match: 2. The CDR3 bases are TGTGCCAGCAGTATGGACAGGCAAGAGACCCAGTACTTC. Translation gives CASSMDRQETQYF.

The table lists this clonotype with many counts. The V call is TRBV10-1, the J call TRBJ2-1, with D perhaps TRBD2 (5 bases). Trimming took off 6 bases at V and 7 bases at J, with 13 bases between the two ends. The CDR3 is 13 residues long. The germline V gene encodes CDR1 WNHNN and CDR2 SYGVQD (reference sequence). The CDR3 protein is CASSLTGWNEQFF. Written as DNA, the CDR3 is TGCGCCAGCAGCTTAACGGGGTGGAATGAGCAGTTCTTC.

The chain combines TRBV21-1 with TRBJ2-1; the D call of TRBD1 is as the table states it, not checked on the DNA. TRBV21-1 is a pseudogene locus. The CDR3 is 15 amino acids. The CDR3 protein is CASSRKRDSYNEQFF. CDR3 bases: TGTGCCAGCAGCAGAAAACGGGACAGTTACAATGAGCAGTTCTTC.

DNA for the CDR3: TGTGCCAGCAACAAATGGATAGGGGCAGAGGGCAATCAGCCCCAGCATTTT. Its translation: CASNKWIGAEGNQPQHF. This chain connects TRBV21-1 to TRBJ1-5; TRBD1, the table's D call, lacks a check against the DNA. TRBV21-1 is an annotated pseudogene. The CDR3 has 17 amino acids.

The chain joins TRBV20-1 to TRBJ2-3; unclear D gene. Trimming shortened V by 2 bases and J by 6 bases, and 6 bases separated the two germline ends. CDR3 length: 11 residues. Germline CDR1 is DFQATT and CDR2 is SNEGSKA (reference sequence). The CDR3 is CSARRSDTQYF. CDR3 DNA: TGCAGTGCTAGACGTTCGGATACGCAGTATTTT.

This clonotype was observed many times. V is TRBV5-1 and J is TRBJ1-3; the D gene is possibly TRBD1 (5 bases). V gave up 7 bases and J gave up 3 bases, with 17 bases separating them. The CDR3 is 15 residues long. The germline gives CDR1 SGHRS, CDR2 YFSETQ. The CDR3 reads CASAPGRSFGNTIYF. The CDR3 DNA is TGCGCCAGCGCGCCGGGACGGAGTTTTGGAAACACCATATATTTT.

This clonotype showed up many times. The J gene is TRBJ1-1, the V gene TRBV5-6; possible D gene TRBD1, 6 bases. The germline gives CDR1 SGHDT, CDR2 YYEEEE. The CDR3 runs to 13 residues. V shed 5 bases and J shed 5 bases, with 13 bases lying between them. The CDR3 DNA is TGTGCCAGCAGGGGACACGATAAGACTGAAGCTTTCTTT. Translated: CASRGHDKTEAFF.

V is TRBV3-1 and J is TRBJ1-1; possibly TRBD1 for D (6 bases). The V and J ends lost 6 bases and 6 bases respectively, with 14 bases between them. Germline V gene sequence: CDR1 LGHDT, CDR2 YNNKEL (reference sequence). This CDR3 is 13 amino acids long. CDR3 in amino acids: CASSPLQGPEAFF. The CDR3 nucleotides are TGTGCCAGCAGTCCGCTACAGGGACCTGAAGCTTTCTTT.

This clonotype occurred many times. The chain joins TRBV18 to TRBJ2-5, with 7 bases aligning to TRBD1. V was pared by 6 bases and J by 0 bases, with 4 bases of the junction left unmatched. This CDR3 has 14 residues. CDR1 is KGHSH and CDR2 is LQKENI in the germline V gene. The CDR3 nucleotides are TGTGCCAGCTCGCCCGGGACAGACCAAGAGACCCAGTACTTC. The encoded protein is CASSPGTDQETQYF.

The table lists this clonotype with a few counts. The V and J genes are TRBV4-1 and TRBJ2-7, with 9 nucleotides matching TRBD2. The CDR3 extends over 15 amino acids. From germline, CDR1 is MGHRA and CDR2 YSYEKL. V dropped 4 bases and J dropped 6; count of bases not matched to a gene: 10. CDR3 in amino acids: CASSRGLAGVPEQYF. For the CDR3, the DNA is TGCGCCAGCAGCCGGGGCTTAGCGGGAGTCCCCGAGCAGTACTTC.

This clonotype was counted many times. This chain joins TRBV7-8 and TRBJ1-2; TRBD1 matches 8 bases. The CDR3 runs to 15 residues. Germline lookup yields CDR1 SGHVS and CDR2 FQNEAQ. With 4 bases clipped from V and 4 bases from J, the junction kept 8 bases outside the gene matches. The CDR3 DNA is TGTGCCAGCAGCTCTACCGGACAGGGAAGCTATGGCTACACCTTC. Its protein product is CASSSTGQGSYGYTF.